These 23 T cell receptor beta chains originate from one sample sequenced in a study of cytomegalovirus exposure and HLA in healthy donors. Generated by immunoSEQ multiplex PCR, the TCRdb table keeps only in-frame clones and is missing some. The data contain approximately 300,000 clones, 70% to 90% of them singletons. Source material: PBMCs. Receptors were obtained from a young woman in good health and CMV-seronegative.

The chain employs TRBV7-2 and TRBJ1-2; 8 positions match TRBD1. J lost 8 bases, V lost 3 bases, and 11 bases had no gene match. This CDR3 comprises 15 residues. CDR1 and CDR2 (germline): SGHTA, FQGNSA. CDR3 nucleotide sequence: TGTGCCAGCAGCTTTCCCGGACAGGGCGAGCAAGGCTACACCTTC. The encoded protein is CASSFPGQGEQGYTF.

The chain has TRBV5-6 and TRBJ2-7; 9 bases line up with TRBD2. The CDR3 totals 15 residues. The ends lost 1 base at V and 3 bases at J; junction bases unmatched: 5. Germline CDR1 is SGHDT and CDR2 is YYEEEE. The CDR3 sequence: CASSLKLAGNYEQYF. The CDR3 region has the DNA TGTGCCAGCAGCTTGAAGCTAGCGGGAAACTACGAGCAGTACTTC.

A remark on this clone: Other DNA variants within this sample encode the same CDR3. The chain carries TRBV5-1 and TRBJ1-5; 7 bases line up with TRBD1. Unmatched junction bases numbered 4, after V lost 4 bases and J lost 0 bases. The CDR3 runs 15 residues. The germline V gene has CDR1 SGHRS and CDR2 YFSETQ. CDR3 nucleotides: TGCGCCAGCAGCCCTACAGGGGCTAGCAATCAGCCCCAGCATTTT. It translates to CASSPTGASNQPQHF.

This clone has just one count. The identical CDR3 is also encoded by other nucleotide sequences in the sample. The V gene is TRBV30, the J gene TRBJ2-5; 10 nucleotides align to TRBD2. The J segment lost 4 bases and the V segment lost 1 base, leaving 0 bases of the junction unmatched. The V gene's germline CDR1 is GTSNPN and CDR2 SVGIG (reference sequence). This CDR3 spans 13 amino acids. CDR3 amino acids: CAWSGLAGETQYF. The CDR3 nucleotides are TGTGCCTGGAGTGGACTAGCGGGAGAGACCCAGTACTTC.

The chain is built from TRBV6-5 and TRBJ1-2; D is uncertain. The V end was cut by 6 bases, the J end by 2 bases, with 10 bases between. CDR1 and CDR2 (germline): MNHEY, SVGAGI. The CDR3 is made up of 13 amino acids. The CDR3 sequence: CASRTAPNYGYTF. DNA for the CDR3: TGTGCCAGCAGAACAGCTCCCAACTATGGCTACACCTTC.

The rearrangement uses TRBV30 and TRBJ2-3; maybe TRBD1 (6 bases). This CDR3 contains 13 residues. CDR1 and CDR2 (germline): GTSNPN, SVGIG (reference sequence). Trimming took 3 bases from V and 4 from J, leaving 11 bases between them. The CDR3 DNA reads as TGTGCCTGGAGCAGGGGTGTGGCAGATACGCAGTATTTT. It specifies CAWSRGVADTQYF.

The CDR3 sequence: CASSVEAGGSYTQYF. DNA for the CDR3: TGTGCCAGCAGCGTAGAGGCGGGAGGGTCATATACGCAGTATTTT. This sequence joins TRBV9 and TRBJ2-3; 9 bases fit TRBD2. CDR1 is SGDLS, CDR2 YYNGEE, per germline. CDR3 size: 15 residues. V lost 0 bases to trimming and J lost 7 bases; unmatched junction nucleotides: 6. The whole variable domain, filled in from reference TRBV9 and TRBJ2-3, reads DSGVTQTPKHLITATGQRVTLRCSPRSGDLSVYWYQQSLDQGLQFLIQYYNGEERAKGNILERFSAQQFPDLHSELNLSSLELGDSALYFCASSVEAGGSYTQYFGPGTRLTVL.

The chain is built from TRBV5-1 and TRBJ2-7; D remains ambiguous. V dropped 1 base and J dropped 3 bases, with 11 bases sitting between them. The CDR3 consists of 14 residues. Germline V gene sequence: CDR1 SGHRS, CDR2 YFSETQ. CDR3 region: CASSLPTPYYEQYF. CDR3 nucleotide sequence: TGCGCCAGCAGCTTGCCCACCCCCTACTACGAGCAGTACTTC.

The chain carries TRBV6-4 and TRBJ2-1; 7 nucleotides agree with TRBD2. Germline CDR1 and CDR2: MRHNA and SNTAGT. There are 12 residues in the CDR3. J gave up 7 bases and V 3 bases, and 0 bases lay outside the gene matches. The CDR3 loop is CASSEGGNEQFF. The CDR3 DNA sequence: TGTGCCAGCAGTGAGGGGGGGAATGAGCAGTTCTTC.

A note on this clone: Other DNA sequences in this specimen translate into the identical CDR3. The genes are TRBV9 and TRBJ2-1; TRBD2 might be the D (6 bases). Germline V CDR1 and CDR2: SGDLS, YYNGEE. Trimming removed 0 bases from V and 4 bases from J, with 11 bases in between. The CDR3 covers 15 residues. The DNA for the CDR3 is TGTGCCAGCAGCGTAGCGGGAGAGGGGTACAATGAGCAGTTCTTC. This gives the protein CASSVAGEGYNEQFF.

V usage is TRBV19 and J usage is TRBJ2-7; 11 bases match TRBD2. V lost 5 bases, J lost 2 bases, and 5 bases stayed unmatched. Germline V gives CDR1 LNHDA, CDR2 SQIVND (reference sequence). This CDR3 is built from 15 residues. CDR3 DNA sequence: TGTGCCAGTAGTCCACTAGCGGGGGAGGCCTACGAGCAGTACTTC. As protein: CASSPLAGEAYEQYF.

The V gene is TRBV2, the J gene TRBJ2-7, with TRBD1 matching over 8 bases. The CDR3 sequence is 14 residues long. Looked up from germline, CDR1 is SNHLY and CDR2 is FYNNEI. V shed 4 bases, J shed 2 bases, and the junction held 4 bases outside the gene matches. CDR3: CASSGGQGPYEQYF. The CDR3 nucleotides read TGTGCCAGCAGTGGCGGACAGGGACCCTACGAGCAGTACTTC.

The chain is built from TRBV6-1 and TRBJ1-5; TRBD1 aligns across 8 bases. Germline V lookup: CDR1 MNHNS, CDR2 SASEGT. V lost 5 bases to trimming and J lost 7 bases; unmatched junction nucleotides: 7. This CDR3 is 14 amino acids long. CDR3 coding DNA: TGTGCCAGCAGTCCTTGGACAGGGCAACAGCCCCAGCATTTT. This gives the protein CASSPWTGQQPQHF.

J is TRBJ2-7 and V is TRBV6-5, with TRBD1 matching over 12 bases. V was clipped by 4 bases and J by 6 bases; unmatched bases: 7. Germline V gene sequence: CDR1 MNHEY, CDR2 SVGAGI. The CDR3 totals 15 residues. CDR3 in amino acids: CASSSLGTGGAEQYF. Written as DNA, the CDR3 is TGTGCCAGCAGTTCTTTAGGGACAGGGGGCGCCGAGCAGTACTTC.

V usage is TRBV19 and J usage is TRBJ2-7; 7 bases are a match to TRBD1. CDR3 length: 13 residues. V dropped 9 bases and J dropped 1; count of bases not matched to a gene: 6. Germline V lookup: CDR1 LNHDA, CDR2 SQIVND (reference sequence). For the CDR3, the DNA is TGTGCCAGCCAGAGACAGGGTTCCTACGAGCAGTACTTC. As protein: CASQRQGSYEQYF.

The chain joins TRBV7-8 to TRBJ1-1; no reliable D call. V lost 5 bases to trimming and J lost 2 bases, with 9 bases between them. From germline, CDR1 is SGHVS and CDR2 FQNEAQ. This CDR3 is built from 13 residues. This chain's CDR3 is CASSPQTNTEAFF. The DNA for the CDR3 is TGTGCCAGCAGCCCCCAGACAAACACTGAAGCTTTCTTT.

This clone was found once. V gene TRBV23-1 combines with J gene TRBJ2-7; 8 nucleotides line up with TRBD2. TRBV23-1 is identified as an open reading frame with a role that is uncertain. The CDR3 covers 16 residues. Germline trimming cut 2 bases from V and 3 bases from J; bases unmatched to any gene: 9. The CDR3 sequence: CASSQPSGSSNYEQYF. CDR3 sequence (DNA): TGCGCCAGCAGTCAACCTAGCGGGTCCTCTAACTACGAGCAGTACTTC.

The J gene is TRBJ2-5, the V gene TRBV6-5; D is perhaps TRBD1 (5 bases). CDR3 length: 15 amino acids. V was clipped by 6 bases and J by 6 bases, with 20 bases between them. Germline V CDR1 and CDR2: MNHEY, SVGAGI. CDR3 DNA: TGTGCCAGCAGCCAAACAGGTGCCCGTGGGAAGACCCAGTACTTC. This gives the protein CASSQTGARGKTQYF.

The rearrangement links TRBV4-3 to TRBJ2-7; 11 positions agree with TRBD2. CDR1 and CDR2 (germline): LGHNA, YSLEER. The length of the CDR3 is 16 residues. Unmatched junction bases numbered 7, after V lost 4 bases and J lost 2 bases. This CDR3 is CASSRGLADSTYEQYF. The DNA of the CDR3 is TGCGCCAGCAGCCGGGGACTAGCGGATTCTACCTACGAGCAGTACTTC.

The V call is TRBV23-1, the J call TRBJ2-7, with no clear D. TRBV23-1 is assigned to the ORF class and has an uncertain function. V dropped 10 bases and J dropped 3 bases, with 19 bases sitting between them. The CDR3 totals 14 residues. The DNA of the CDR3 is TGCGCCATCCCAGCCCTCTGGCAGGACTACGAGCAGTACTTC. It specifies CAIPALWQDYEQYF.

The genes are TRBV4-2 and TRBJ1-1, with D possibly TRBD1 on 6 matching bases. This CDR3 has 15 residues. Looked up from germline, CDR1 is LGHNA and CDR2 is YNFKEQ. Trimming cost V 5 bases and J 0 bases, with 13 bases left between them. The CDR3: CASSFEYRVNTEAFF. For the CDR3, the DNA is TGTGCCAGCAGCTTTGAGTACAGGGTGAACACTGAAGCTTTCTTT.

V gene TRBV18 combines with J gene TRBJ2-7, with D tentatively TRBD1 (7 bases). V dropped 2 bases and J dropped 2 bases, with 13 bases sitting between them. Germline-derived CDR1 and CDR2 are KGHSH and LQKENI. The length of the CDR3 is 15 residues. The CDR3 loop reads CASSPEAGGTYEQYF. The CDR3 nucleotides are TGTGCCAGCTCACCAGAGGCAGGGGGGACCTACGAGCAGTACTTC.

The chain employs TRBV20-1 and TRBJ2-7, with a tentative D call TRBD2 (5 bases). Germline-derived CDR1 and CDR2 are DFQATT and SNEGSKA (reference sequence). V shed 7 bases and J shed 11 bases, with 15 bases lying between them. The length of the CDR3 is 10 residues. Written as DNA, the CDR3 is TGCAGTGTAGATTCCTTGCGGGAGTACTTC. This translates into CSVDSLREYF.